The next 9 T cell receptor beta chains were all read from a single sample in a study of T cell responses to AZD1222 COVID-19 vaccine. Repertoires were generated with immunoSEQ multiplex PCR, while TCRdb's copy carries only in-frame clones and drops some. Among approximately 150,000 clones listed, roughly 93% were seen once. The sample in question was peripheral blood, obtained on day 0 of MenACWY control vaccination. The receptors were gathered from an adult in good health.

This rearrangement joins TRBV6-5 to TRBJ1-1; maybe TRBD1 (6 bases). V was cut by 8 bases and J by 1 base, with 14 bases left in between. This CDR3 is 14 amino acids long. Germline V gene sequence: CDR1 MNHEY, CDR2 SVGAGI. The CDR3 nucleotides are TGTGCCAGCGCAATCAGGGGCCCGAACACTGAAGCTTTCTTT. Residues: CASAIRGPNTEAFF.

The CDR3 spells CASSPGTSMFYEQFF. The CDR3, as DNA: TGTGCCAGCAGTCCTGGGACTAGCATGTTCTATGAGCAGTTCTTC. V usage is TRBV28 and J usage is TRBJ2-1, with 9 positions matching TRBD2. CDR1 MDHEN and CDR2 SYDVKM come from the germline V gene. Trimming cost V 5 bases and J 8 bases; bases outside gene matches: 10. The length of the CDR3 is 15 residues.

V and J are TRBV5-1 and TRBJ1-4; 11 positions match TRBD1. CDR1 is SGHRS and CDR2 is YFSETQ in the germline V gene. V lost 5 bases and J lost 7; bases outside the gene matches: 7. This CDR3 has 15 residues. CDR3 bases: TGCGCCAGCAGGGACAGGGGGCAATATCTTGAAAAACTGTTTTTT. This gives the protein CASRDRGQYLEKLFF.

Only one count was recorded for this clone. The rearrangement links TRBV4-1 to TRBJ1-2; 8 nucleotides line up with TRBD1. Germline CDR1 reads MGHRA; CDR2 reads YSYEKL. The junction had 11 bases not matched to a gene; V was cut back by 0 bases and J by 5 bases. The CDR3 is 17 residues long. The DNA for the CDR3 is TGCGCCAGCAGCCAAGATAGACTATCGGGACAGGTGTATGGCTACACCTTC. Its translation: CASSQDRLSGQVYGYTF.

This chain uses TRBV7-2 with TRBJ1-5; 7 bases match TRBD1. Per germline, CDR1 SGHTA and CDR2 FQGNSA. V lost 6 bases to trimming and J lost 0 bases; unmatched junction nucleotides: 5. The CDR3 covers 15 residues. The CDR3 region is CASRKTGNSNQPQHF. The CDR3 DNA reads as TGTGCCAGCAGGAAGACAGGGAATAGCAATCAGCCCCAGCATTTT.

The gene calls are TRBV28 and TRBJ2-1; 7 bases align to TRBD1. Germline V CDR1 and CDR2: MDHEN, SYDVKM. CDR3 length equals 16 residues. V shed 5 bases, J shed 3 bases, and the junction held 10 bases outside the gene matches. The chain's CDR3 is CASSIAGTAIYNEQFF. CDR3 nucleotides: TGTGCCAGCAGTATAGCCGGGACAGCGATCTACAATGAGCAGTTCTTC.

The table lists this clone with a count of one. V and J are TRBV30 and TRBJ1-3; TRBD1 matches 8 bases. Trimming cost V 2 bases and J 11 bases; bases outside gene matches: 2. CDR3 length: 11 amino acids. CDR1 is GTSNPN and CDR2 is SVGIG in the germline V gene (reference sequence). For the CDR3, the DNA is TGTGCCTGGAGTCCAGGGGGCGCCATATATTTT. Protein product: CAWSPGGAIYF.

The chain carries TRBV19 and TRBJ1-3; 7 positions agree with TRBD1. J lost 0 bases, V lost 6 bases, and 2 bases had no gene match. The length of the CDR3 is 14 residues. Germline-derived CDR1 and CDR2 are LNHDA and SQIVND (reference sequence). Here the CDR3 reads CASRDRASGNTIYF. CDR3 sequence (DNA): TGTGCCAGTAGAGACAGGGCCTCTGGAAACACCATATATTTT.

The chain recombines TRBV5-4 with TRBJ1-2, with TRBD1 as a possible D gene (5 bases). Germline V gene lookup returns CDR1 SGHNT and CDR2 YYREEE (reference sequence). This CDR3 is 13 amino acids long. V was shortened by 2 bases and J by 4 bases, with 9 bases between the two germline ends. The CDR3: CASSFDRSYGYTF. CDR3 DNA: TGTGCCAGCAGCTTTGACAGATCCTATGGCTACACCTTC.